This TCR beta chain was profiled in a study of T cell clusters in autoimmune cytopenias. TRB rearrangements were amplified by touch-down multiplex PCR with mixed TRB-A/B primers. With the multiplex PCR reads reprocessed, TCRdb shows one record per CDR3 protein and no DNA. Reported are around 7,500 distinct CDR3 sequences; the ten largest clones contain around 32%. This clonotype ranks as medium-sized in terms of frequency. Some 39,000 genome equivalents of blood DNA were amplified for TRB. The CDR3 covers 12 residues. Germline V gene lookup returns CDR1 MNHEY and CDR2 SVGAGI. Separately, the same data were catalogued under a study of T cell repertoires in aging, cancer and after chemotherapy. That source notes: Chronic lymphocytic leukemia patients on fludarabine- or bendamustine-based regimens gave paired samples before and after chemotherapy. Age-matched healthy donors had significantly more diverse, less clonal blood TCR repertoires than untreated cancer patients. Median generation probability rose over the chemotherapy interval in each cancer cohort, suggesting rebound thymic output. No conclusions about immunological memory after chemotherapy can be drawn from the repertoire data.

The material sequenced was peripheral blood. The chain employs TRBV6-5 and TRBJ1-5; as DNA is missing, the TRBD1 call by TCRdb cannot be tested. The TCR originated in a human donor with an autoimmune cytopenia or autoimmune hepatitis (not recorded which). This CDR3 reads CASSRGGQPQHF.